This is a list of T cell receptor beta chains from one sample in a study of T cells in Graves' hyperthyroidism and ophthalmopathy. A single record per CDR3 protein comes from TCRdb applying MiXCR to the multiplex PCR reads. The sample has some 600,000 distinct CDR3 sequences, approximately 15% seen once. Sequencing input: blood. All receptors come from a woman in her twenties or thirties with Graves' hyperthyroidism that later progressed to Graves' ophthalmopathy. Both conserved end residues are part of each CDR3. The D gene is left open where the match is weak. Some rows have no size entry. The others give once, few or many, or a class for an expanded clone.

J gene,CDR3 length,clone size,D gene,V gene,CDR3 DNA,CDR3 protein
TRBJ2-3,17,many,TRBD2,TRBV28,TGTGCCAGCAGTCCCCAGGGACTAGCGGGAATCACAGATACGCAGTATTTT,CASSPQGLAGITDTQYF
TRBJ2-5,12,few,NA,TRBV6-2/TRBV6-3,TGTGCCAGCAGGCCCCCTACTGGAGTATCGTACTTC,CASRPPTGVSYF
TRBJ2-7,15,many,TRBD2,TRBV7-2,TGTGCCAGCAGTAATAGCGGGAGAAAGTCCTACGAGCAGTACTTC,CASSNSGRKSYEQYF
TRBJ1-5,13,NA,NA,TRBV2,TGTGCCAGGGCCCCCGGGAAGAATCAGCCCCAGCATTTT,CARAPGKNQPQHF
TRBJ2-7,17,many,NA,TRBV7-3,TGTGCCAGCAGCTTAACGCATACAGGGTTAGGGTCGAACGAGCAGTACTTC,CASSLTHTGLGSNEQYF
TRBJ1-2,14,many,TRBD1,TRBV12-5,TGTGCTAGTGGTCACAGGGGTGGAGTAGATGGCTACACCTTC,CASGHRGGVDGYTF
TRBJ2-7,13,NA,NA,TRBV6-2/TRBV6-3,TGTGCCAGCACCCCATGGAGGGGCTACGAGCAGTACTTC,CASTPWRGYEQYF
TRBJ2-7,15,few,TRBD2,TRBV18,TGTGCCAGCTCACCACCCACGGGAGGCTCCTACGAGCAGTACTTC,CASSPPTGGSYEQYF
TRBJ1-1,15,NA,NA,TRBV7-9,TGTGCCAGCAGTCCCCTTATTTCCCGAGGCACTGAAGCTTTCTTT,CASSPLISRGTEAFF
TRBJ2-1,16,NA,TRBD2,TRBV28,TGTGCCAGCAGTCTTATGGGACTAGCGGGAGTAAATGAGCAGTTCTTC,CASSLMGLAGVNEQFF
TRBJ2-1,15,many,NA,TRBV27,TGTGCCAGCAGTTTACAGGCCAGCTCCTACAATGAGCAGTTCTTC,CASSLQASSYNEQFF
TRBJ1-5,15,few,NA,TRBV3-1,TGTGCCAGCAGCCAAGATCTAACCCGGAATCAGCCCCAGCATTTT,CASSQDLTRNQPQHF
TRBJ1-1,11,many,NA,TRBV6-5,TGTGCCAGCGGATCTGGCACTGAAGCTTTCTTT,CASGSGTEAFF
TRBJ2-2,13,few,NA,TRBV20-1,TGCAGTGCTAGTAGGCAGGGGACCGGGGAGCTGTTTTTT,CSASRQGTGELFF
TRBJ2-1,15,NA,TRBD2,TRBV29-1,TGCAGCGTTGAAGGGCTAGCGGGAGTGCGAAGTGAGCAGTTCTTC,CSVEGLAGVRSEQFF
TRBJ2-7,14,NA,NA,TRBV30,TGTGCCTGGAGTGTGGGGGGCGGCTCCTACGAGCAGTACTTC,CAWSVGGGSYEQYF
TRBJ1-6,15,NA,NA,TRBV4-3,TGCGCCAGCAGCCAAGGACTCCTCTATAATTCACCCCTCCACTTT,CASSQGLLYNSPLHF
TRBJ2-7,14,many,NA,TRBV11-2,TGTGCCAGCAGCCGGATGGGGGTCGGGAACGAGCAGTACTTC,CASSRMGVGNEQYF
TRBJ1-1,12,NA,NA,TRBV4-1,TGCGCCAGCACCGCCGAGACATATGAAGCTTTCTTT,CASTAETYEAFF
TRBJ1-1,12,NA,NA,TRBV10-3,TGTGCCACAGGGTACCTGAACACTGAAGCTTTCTTT,CATGYLNTEAFF
TRBJ2-1,12,NA,NA,TRBV19,TGTGCCAGTACCGCTGAGTACAATGAGCAGTTCTTC,CASTAEYNEQFF
TRBJ1-1,16,many,NA,TRBV5-1,TGCGCCAGCAGCTTGGCCGGGACGGGGTCGAACACTGAAGCTTTCTTT,CASSLAGTGSNTEAFF
TRBJ2-2,15,NA,NA,TRBV27,TGTGCCAGCATCTCCCGGGGACGGGGCACCGGGGAGCTGTTTTTT,CASISRGRGTGELFF
TRBJ2-7,13,few,NA,TRBV30,TGTGCCTGGAGTGTGGCTGATCCCTACGAGCAGTACTTC,CAWSVADPYEQYF
TRBJ2-7,14,many,NA,TRBV2,TGTGCCTCCCGGGGGCAGGTGAGCTCCTACGAGCAGTACTTC,CASRGQVSSYEQYF
TRBJ2-3,14,many,NA,TRBV19,TGTGCCAGTAGGCGGGATACTCTCACAGATACGCAGTATTTT,CASRRDTLTDTQYF
TRBJ2-5,15,many,NA,TRBV19,TGTGCCAGTAGCCAATCCAGTCTTTTCGGGGAGACCCAGTACTTC,CASSQSSLFGETQYF
TRBJ1-3,17,few,TRBD1,TRBV5-5,TGTGCCAGCAGCTTGGAAGTCCAGGGGGCGCTTCGAAACACCATATATTTT,CASSLEVQGALRNTIYF
TRBJ1-2,12,NA,TRBD1,TRBV6-1,TGTGCCAGCAGGCTCGGGACAGATGGCTACACCTTC,CASRLGTDGYTF
TRBJ2-1,16,many,NA,TRBV12-3/TRBV12-4,TGTGCCAGCAGATCCTACCTGGCAAGCTCCTACAATGAGCAGTTCTTC,CASRSYLASSYNEQFF
TRBJ2-3,15,many,NA,TRBV20-1,TGCGGTGCTAGTCAACTCCGCCGGTTCACAGATACGCAGTATTTT,CGASQLRRFTDTQYF
TRBJ1-2,15,many,NA,TRBV28,TGTGCCAGCAGTTTGCCCGGGCAATTAAACTATGGCTACACCTTC,CASSLPGQLNYGYTF
TRBJ2-3,16,few,NA,TRBV5-1,TGCGCCAGCAGCTTCCCCGGGGGACTCCCCACAGATGCGCAGTATTTT,CASSFPGGLPTDAQYF
TRBJ2-2,17,many,NA,TRBV7-9,TGTGCCAGCAGCTTAAGAGGGGGACACCTGAACACCGGGGAGCTGTTTTTT,CASSLRGGHLNTGELFF
TRBJ2-3,13,many,TRBD2,TRBV30,TGTGCCTGGAGTGTTGCGGGAGCGGATACGCAGTATTTT,CAWSVAGADTQYF
TRBJ2-3,15,few,NA,TRBV7-6,TGTGCCAGCAGCTTACAATTTTCTGGCACAGATACGCAGTATTTT,CASSLQFSGTDTQYF
TRBJ2-5,13,many,NA,TRBV12-3/TRBV12-4,TGTGCCAGCCAGGTCGGGGCCGGCGAGACCCAGTACTTC,CASQVGAGETQYF
TRBJ1-1,16,many,NA,TRBV12-3/TRBV12-4,TGTGCCAGCAGTCGAAACGGGGGAAGAGGGAACACTGAAGCTTTCTTT,CASSRNGGRGNTEAFF
TRBJ1-1,15,many,TRBD1,TRBV6-2/TRBV6-3,TGTGCCAGTTATCCGGGACAGGGGGCTTACACTGAAGCTTTCTTT,CASYPGQGAYTEAFF
TRBJ2-5,14,NA,NA,TRBV19,TGTGCCAGTAGTAAATTGGACACCGAAGAGACCCAGTACTTC,CASSKLDTEETQYF
TRBJ2-1,14,many,TRBD1,TRBV11-3,TGTGCCAGCAGCTTAGGGGGACAGTACAATGAGCAGTTCTTC,CASSLGGQYNEQFF
TRBJ1-6,14,many,NA,TRBV12-3/TRBV12-4,TGTGCCAGCCGCAAAACAGTGGATAATTCACCCCTCCACTTT,CASRKTVDNSPLHF
TRBJ2-5,13,many,NA,TRBV20-1,TGCAGTGCTAGAGCTACAGGACAAGAGACCCAGTACTTC,CSARATGQETQYF
TRBJ1-1,15,many,TRBD1,TRBV6-1,TGTGCCAGCAGTTTAACAGGGGGCGGGAACACTGAAGCTTTCTTT,CASSLTGGGNTEAFF
TRBJ2-3,14,few,NA,TRBV5-4,TGTGCCAGCAGCCTACAGGGATCCCCAGATACGCAGTATTTT,CASSLQGSPDTQYF
TRBJ2-3,14,few,NA,TRBV27,TGTGCCGGCAGTTTAGGGCCCAAAGGCGATACGCAGTATTTT,CAGSLGPKGDTQYF
TRBJ2-1,13,many,NA,TRBV5-6,TGTGCCAGCAGCTGGGGCAGGGTGGATGAGCAGTTCTTC,CASSWGRVDEQFF
TRBJ2-1,14,many,NA,TRBV12-5,TGTGCTAGTGGGATCGGGGTGGGTCTCAATGAGCAGTTCTTC,CASGIGVGLNEQFF
TRBJ2-2,16,NA,NA,TRBV11-1,TGTGCCAGGAGCCCCCCGGGATTAGGGGACACCGGGGAGCTGTTCTTT,CARSPPGLGDTGELFF